Listed below are T cell receptor beta chains from one sample, sequenced in a study of identical twins. TCRdb recomputed calls from the 5' RACE reads with MiXCR, one row per CDR3 protein. The profile shows hundreds of thousands of distinct CDR3 sequences, more than 6.5% of them singletons. This same sample was also part of a study on yellow fever vaccine responses in identical twins.

The material sequenced was memory (CD45RO+) T cells sorted from blood. These TCRs come from a woman between 18 and 30 years old in good health. Both conserved end residues are part of each CDR3. D genes are given only for firm matches. Not every row has a clone size; where given, it reads once, few, many or a size class.

CDR3	DNA	size	D	V	length	J
CASTTGQGKETQYF	TGTGCCAGCACCACGGGACAGGGTAAAGAGACCCAGTACTTC	NA	TRBD1	TRBV6-1	14	TRBJ2-5
CASSPTRLAGQETQYF	TGTGCCAGCAGCCCTACTAGACTAGCGGGACAAGAGACCCAGTACTTC	many	TRBD2	TRBV7-2	16	TRBJ2-5
CASRRFFALAGGPTVGDTQYF	TGTGCCAGCAGACGTTTTTTCGCGTTGGCGGGGGGGCCTACGGTTGGAGATACGCAGTATTTT	NA	TRBD2	TRBV6-2/TRBV6-3	21	TRBJ2-3
CSARDVTGGLQNEQFF	TGCAGTGCTAGAGATGTAACGGGGGGGCTCCAAAATGAGCAGTTCTTC	many	TRBD2	TRBV20-1	16	TRBJ2-1
CASSQEGGGGQETQYF	TGTGCCAGCAGCCAAGAGGGCGGTGGGGGGCAAGAGACCCAGTACTTC	once	NA	TRBV4-2	16	TRBJ2-5
CASSGLAPANTGELFF	TGTGCCAGTAGTGGACTAGCGCCGGCGAACACCGGGGAGCTGTTTTTT	NA	TRBD2	TRBV19	16	TRBJ2-2
CSAGRLAGAYNEQFF	TGCAGTGCTGGGAGACTAGCGGGAGCCTACAATGAGCAGTTCTTC	NA	TRBD2	TRBV20-1	15	TRBJ2-1
CASSARAGGAGQEAFF	TGTGCCAGCAGTGCCCGTGCGGGGGGGGCCGGGCAAGAAGCTTTCTTT	many	NA	TRBV2	16	TRBJ1-1
CASSLARTGGTDTQYF	TGTGCCAGCAGCTTAGCGAGGACGGGAGGGACAGATACGCAGTATTTT	many	TRBD2	TRBV7-6	16	TRBJ2-3
CASSRRQSPYNSPLHF	TGTGCCAGCAGCCGTAGGCAGAGCCCTTATAATTCACCCCTCCACTTT	many	NA	TRBV27	16	TRBJ1-6
CSAQLAGNTGELFF	TGCAGTGCCCAACTAGCGGGGAACACCGGGGAGCTGTTTTTT	few	TRBD2	TRBV20-1	14	TRBJ2-2
CASSEAGSHGYTF	TGTGCCAGCAGTGAGGCAGGGTCCCATGGCTACACCTTC	few	NA	TRBV2	13	TRBJ1-2
CASSVATGGTGELFF	TGTGCCAGCAGCGTAGCAACAGGGGGAACCGGGGAGCTGTTTTTT	many	TRBD1	TRBV9	15	TRBJ2-2
CASSETQGGTEAFF	TGTGCCAGCAGTGAAACTCAGGGCGGAACTGAAGCTTTCTTT	NA	NA	TRBV25-1	14	TRBJ1-1
CASRLGQGAYEQYF	TGCGCCAGCAGACTGGGACAGGGGGCCTACGAGCAGTACTTC	many	TRBD1	TRBV5-1	14	TRBJ2-7
CASSLGRGSNQPQHF	TGTGCCAGCAGTTTGGGCCGGGGTAGCAATCAGCCCCAGCATTTT	few	NA	TRBV12-3/TRBV12-4	15	TRBJ1-5
CASSTLGGAKNIQYF	TGCGCCAGCAGTACCCTAGGGGGGGCCAAAAACATTCAGTACTTC	NA	NA	TRBV10-2	15	TRBJ2-4
CASTHGTGGTGELFF	TGTGCCAGCACCCACGGGACAGGGGGCACCGGGGAGCTGTTTTTT	few	TRBD1	TRBV11-2	15	TRBJ2-2
CASSGEAGNYGYTF	TGTGCCAGCAGTGGGGAGGCGGGCAACTATGGCTACACCTTC	NA	NA	TRBV2	14	TRBJ1-2
CATSSGDNTEAFF	TGTGCCACCTCCTCGGGGGATAACACTGAAGCTTTCTTT	few	NA	TRBV9	13	TRBJ1-1
CATSDQGLVGETQYF	TGTGCCACCAGTGACCAGGGACTAGTGGGTGAGACCCAGTACTTC	many	TRBD2	TRBV24-1	15	TRBJ2-5
CASSQAFGRENEQFF	TGTGCCAGCAGCCAAGCCTTCGGGCGGGAGAATGAGCAGTTCTTC	few	TRBD2	TRBV3-1	15	TRBJ2-1
CASSRASTGADQPQHF	TGTGCCAGCAGTCGGGCTTCGACAGGGGCCGATCAGCCCCAGCATTTT	few	TRBD1	TRBV6-1	16	TRBJ1-5
CATTPGPKNIQYF	TGTGCCACCACTCCAGGTCCCAAAAACATTCAGTACTTC	few	NA	TRBV15	13	TRBJ2-4
CSASGGGNQPQHF	TGCAGTGCTAGTGGAGGGGGCAATCAGCCCCAGCATTTT	few	NA	TRBV20-1	13	TRBJ1-5
CASSVGPTHNEQFF	TGTGCCAGCAGCGTTGGGCCTACACACAATGAGCAGTTCTTC	NA	NA	TRBV9	14	TRBJ2-1
CASRALAGGTEEQFF	TGCGCCAGCAGGGCTCTAGCGGGAGGGACTGAAGAGCAGTTCTTC	few	TRBD2	TRBV5-1	15	TRBJ2-1
CASSYSSGGAGDTQYF	TGTGCCAGCAGTTACTCTAGCGGGGGGGCCGGTGATACGCAGTATTTT	few	TRBD2	TRBV6-2/TRBV6-3	16	TRBJ2-3
CASSATRDLPSPLHF	TGTGCCAGCAGTGCAACCCGGGACCTTCCCTCACCCCTCCACTTT	few	NA	TRBV6-4	15	TRBJ1-6